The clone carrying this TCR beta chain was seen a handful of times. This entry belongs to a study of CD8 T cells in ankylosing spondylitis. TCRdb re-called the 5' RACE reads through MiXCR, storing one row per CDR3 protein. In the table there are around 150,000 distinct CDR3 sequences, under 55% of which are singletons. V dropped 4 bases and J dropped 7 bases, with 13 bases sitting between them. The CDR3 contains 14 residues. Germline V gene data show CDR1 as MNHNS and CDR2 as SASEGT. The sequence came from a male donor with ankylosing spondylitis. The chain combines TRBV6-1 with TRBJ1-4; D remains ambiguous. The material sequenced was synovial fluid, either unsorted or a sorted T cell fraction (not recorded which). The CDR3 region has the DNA TGTGCCAGCAGTGGTGGAGACTGGAGTGAAAAACTGTTTTTT. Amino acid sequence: CASSGGDWSEKLFF.